The next 23 T cell receptor beta chains were all read from a single sample in a study of shared clonotypes between healthy human individuals. Naive CD8 isolation took CD45RO-negative cells positively selected for CCR7 and excluded terminally differentiated effector memory CD45RA+ cells. Measured with immunoSEQ multiplex PCR; TCRdb has only the in-frame clones, and not every one. The sample holds around 2,000,000 clones, about 95% seen once. The source material was naive CD8+ T cells sorted from blood. The origin of the receptors is a young man in good health.

The rearrangement uses TRBV4-1 and TRBJ2-7; D gene unclear. V was clipped by 0 bases and J by 3 bases, with 12 bases between them. The germline CDR1 and CDR2 sequences are MGHRA and YSYEKL. The CDR3 sequence is 15 residues long. In DNA, the CDR3 is TGCGCCAGCAGCCAAGAAGCGAGTAGTCTCTACGAGCAGTACTTC. The encoded protein is CASSQEASSLYEQYF.

This chain uses TRBV5-1 with TRBJ2-3, with 7 bases matching TRBD1. J lost 2 bases, V lost 0 bases, and 3 bases had no gene match. The CDR3 covers 15 residues. Looked up from germline, CDR1 is SGHRS and CDR2 is YFSETQ. The CDR3 region has the DNA TGCGCCAGCAGCTTGGACGACAGGGACACAGATACGCAGTATTTT. Amino acid sequence: CASSLDDRDTDTQYF.

The chain is built from TRBV11-2 and TRBJ2-7; no clear D. The V end was cut by 1 base, the J end by 7 bases, with 8 bases between. Germline lookup yields CDR1 SGHAT and CDR2 FQNNGV. The CDR3 is 12 amino acids. The CDR3 nucleotides are TGTGCCAGCAGCTTAGTTTACGCGGAGCAGTACTTC. Translated, it gives CASSLVYAEQYF.

The CDR3 here is CASSEALIGEQYF. CDR3 coding DNA: TGTGCCAGCAGTGAAGCGCTTATAGGCGAGCAGTACTTC. This chain links TRBV2 with TRBJ2-7; unclear D gene. The length of the CDR3 is 13 residues. Trimming removed 0 bases at V and 6 bases at J, with 9 bases between. The germline CDR1 and CDR2 sequences are SNHLY and FYNNEI.

This chain uses TRBV6-6 with TRBJ2-7; unclear D gene. This CDR3 has 16 residues. With 2 bases removed from V and 2 bases from J, the gap between germline ends came to 16 bases. The germline CDR1 and CDR2 sequences are MNHNY and SVGAGI (reference sequence). The CDR3 nucleotides read TGTGCCAGCAGTTACGACGAGTTTCAGAATCCCTACGAGCAGTACTTC. Protein: CASSYDEFQNPYEQYF.

A word on this clone: The sample holds other DNA sequences that translate to the same CDR3. The chain is built from TRBV5-1 and TRBJ2-7; tentative D call: TRBD1 (6 bases). Per germline, CDR1 SGHRS and CDR2 YFSETQ. The CDR3 length is 13 residues. With 0 bases removed from V and 3 bases from J, the gap between germline ends came to 7 bases. The CDR3 region is CASSLATGYEQYF. The CDR3 DNA reads as TGCGCCAGCAGCTTGGCGACAGGCTACGAGCAGTACTTC.

The chain carries TRBV13 and TRBJ2-1; 13 nucleotides match TRBD2. CDR3 size: 16 residues. The V segment lost 5 bases and the J segment 5 bases; nucleotides outside the gene matches: 6. Per the germline V gene, CDR1 is PRHDT and CDR2 is FYEKMQ (reference sequence). The CDR3 nucleotides are TGTGCCAGCAGCCCGGCCGGGACTAGCGGGGACAATGAGCAGTTCTTC. This translates into CASSPAGTSGDNEQFF.

The chain carries TRBV27 and TRBJ2-7; 7 bases map to TRBD1. The CDR3 length is 14 residues. The J segment lost 1 base and the V segment lost 2 bases, leaving 2 bases of the junction unmatched. Germline assignment: CDR1 MNHEY and CDR2 SMNVEV (reference sequence). The CDR3 DNA reads as TGTGCCAGCAGTTTACAGGGGGAGTCCTACGAGCAGTACTTC. Translated: CASSLQGESYEQYF.

This chain joins TRBV29-1 and TRBJ2-5; 11 nucleotides align to TRBD1. The germline CDR1 and CDR2 sequences are SQVTM and ANQGSEA. The CDR3 has 14 residues. The V and J ends lost 7 bases and 4 bases, in that order; junction bases with no gene match: 8. The CDR3 region is CSATGTGGPETQYF. The DNA of the CDR3 is TGCAGCGCAACCGGGACAGGGGGACCAGAGACCCAGTACTTC.

Comment on this clone: This could be a read error, since a much larger clone is one nucleotide away. The rearrangement links TRBV28 to TRBJ2-5; 9 nucleotides align to TRBD1. The J call may be mistaken, given a closer DNA end match to TRBJ2-7. The CDR3 consists of 14 residues. Per germline, CDR1 MDHEN and CDR2 SYDVKM. CDR3 region: CASSLTGGSYEQYF. CDR3 sequence (DNA): TGTGCCAGCAGTTTGACAGGGGGCTCCTACGAGCAGTACTTC.

J is TRBJ2-1 and V is TRBV14; no firm D call. CDR1 is SGHDN, CDR2 FVKESK, per germline. The CDR3 runs to 16 residues. With 1 base removed from V and 0 bases from J, the gap between germline ends came to 10 bases. The CDR3 region is CASSQAQTSSYNEQFF. The CDR3 bases are TGTGCCAGCAGCCAAGCCCAGACGAGCTCCTACAATGAGCAGTTCTTC. Supplemented by reference TRBV14 and TRBJ2-1, the full variable domain reads EAGVTQFPSHSVIEKGQTVTLRCDPISGHDNLYWYRRVMGKEIKFLLHFVKESKQDESGMPNNRFLAERTGGTYSTLKVQPAELEDSGVYFCASSQAQTSSYNEQFFGPGTRLTVL.

The rearrangement uses TRBV10-1 and TRBJ2-2; D uncertain. Germline V gene sequence: CDR1 WNHNN, CDR2 SYGVQD (reference sequence). Trimming removed 4 bases at V and 4 bases at J, with 13 bases between. This CDR3 is built from 15 residues. In DNA, the CDR3 is TGCGCCAGCAGTGCAAGTCTTAGTCCCACCGGGGAGCTGTTTTTT. Translation gives CASSASLSPTGELFF.

The chain couples TRBV10-2 to TRBJ2-7; D is possibly TRBD1 or TRBD2 (5 bases each). This CDR3 comprises 14 residues. Germline CDR1 WSHSY, CDR2 SAAADI. V was cut by 8 bases and J by 2 bases, with 16 bases left in between. The chain's CDR3 is CASGGGRNTYEQYF. The CDR3 coding sequence is TGCGCCAGCGGGGGTGGACGAAACACCTACGAGCAGTACTTC.

Notes on this clone: This sample also contains other DNA sequences that code for the same CDR3. The J gene is TRBJ2-1, the V gene TRBV9, with D maybe TRBD2 (6 bases). V was shortened by 4 bases and J by 7 bases, with 12 bases between the two germline ends. Germline CDR1 SGDLS, CDR2 YYNGEE. The CDR3 has 13 residues. CDR3 protein: CASSLSGGNEQFF. In nucleotides, the CDR3 is TGTGCCAGCAGCCTTTCTGGAGGGAATGAGCAGTTCTTC.

This sequence joins TRBV5-1 and TRBJ2-5; possibly TRBD2 for D (6 bases). The CDR3 runs to 14 residues. Germline V lookup: CDR1 SGHRS, CDR2 YFSETQ. V was trimmed by 3 bases and J by 7 bases, leaving 16 bases between them. In DNA form, the CDR3 reads TGCGCCAGCAGCTGGACACGGGCGCGGGGGACCCAGTACTTC. As protein: CASSWTRARGTQYF.

The V and J genes are TRBV30 and TRBJ2-7, with D uncertain. The CDR3 spans 13 residues. Between the trimmed V and J ends, which lost 2 bases and 1 base, there was a span of 9 bases. Germline assignment: CDR1 GTSNPN and CDR2 SVGIG (reference sequence). The CDR3 nucleotides are TGTGCCTGGAGTTCTGGTAGGTCCTACGAGCAGTACTTC. It codes for CAWSSGRSYEQYF.

The chain employs TRBV28 and TRBJ2-3; possible D gene TRBD1, 6 bases. Germline V lookup: CDR1 MDHEN, CDR2 SYDVKM. Between the trimmed V and J ends, which lost 7 bases and 2 bases, there was a span of 10 bases. This CDR3 is built from 13 residues. CDR3 in amino acids: CASNPGDTDTQYF. CDR3 in DNA: TGTGCCAGCAACCCAGGGGACACAGATACGCAGTATTTT.

In regard to this clone: The same CDR3 can be traced to other DNA sequences in this sample. This chain links TRBV13 with TRBJ2-5; D unclear. Trimming took off 5 bases at V and 2 bases at J, with 3 bases between the two ends. This CDR3 contains 11 residues. The V gene's germline CDR1 is PRHDT and CDR2 FYEKMQ (reference sequence). CDR3 sequence reads: CASSPQETQYF. The CDR3 bases are TGTGCCAGCAGCCCGCAAGAGACCCAGTACTTC. Looking up the rest from reference TRBV13 and TRBJ2-5 gives the full variable domain: AAGVIQSPRHLIKEKRETATLKCYPIPRHDTVYWYQQGPGQDPQFLISFYEKMQSDKGSIPDRFSAQQFSDYHSELNMSSLELGDSALYFCASSPQETQYFGPGTRLLVL.

The chain uses TRBV7-2 and TRBJ2-7; TRBD2 might be the D (6 bases). Trimming removed 5 bases from V and 2 bases from J, with 13 bases in between. CDR3 size: 14 residues. Germline V CDR1 and CDR2: SGHTA, FQGNSA. The CDR3 region is CASSPILATYEQYF. CDR3 DNA sequence: TGTGCCAGCAGCCCCATACTAGCCACCTACGAGCAGTACTTC.

The chain uses TRBV27 and TRBJ2-3; either TRBD1 or TRBD2 may fit D (5 bases each). This CDR3 spans 15 amino acids. CDR1 is MNHEY and CDR2 is SMNVEV in the germline V gene (reference sequence). The germline V and J ends were trimmed by 4 bases and 2 bases, with 13 bases remaining between them. Here the CDR3 DNA reads TGTGCCAGCAGTTGGGGGTTTGGTTTCACAGATACGCAGTATTTT. Encoded protein: CASSWGFGFTDTQYF.

For the CDR3, the DNA is TGTGCCAGCAGTGCTGCGGTTACCTACGAGCAGTACTTC. Amino acids: CASSAAVTYEQYF. This chain connects TRBV6-1 to TRBJ2-7, with D unclear. CDR3 length equals 13 residues. Germline-derived CDR1 and CDR2 are MNHNS and SASEGT. V dropped 4 bases and J dropped 2 bases, with 9 bases sitting between them.

This chain connects TRBV30 to TRBJ2-7, with 10 bases identical to TRBD1. Per germline, CDR1 GTSNPN and CDR2 SVGIG (reference sequence). The CDR3 runs 17 residues. Trimming removed 2 bases from V and 5 bases from J; junction bases left unmatched: 15. CDR3 protein: CAWSPRRSDRGADEQYF. As DNA, the CDR3 is TGTGCCTGGAGTCCCCGGAGGTCGGACAGGGGGGCGGACGAGCAGTACTTC.

Concerning this clone itself: The same CDR3 is also encoded by other DNA sequences in this sample. The chain is built from TRBV7-3 and TRBJ2-1; TRBD2 is a possible D gene (6 bases). V lost 5 bases and J lost 1, with 12 bases in between. CDR1 and CDR2 from the germline V gene are SGHTA and FQGTGA. This CDR3 contains 15 residues. CDR3 sequence reads: CASSPLGGSYNEQFF. The CDR3 DNA reads as TGTGCCAGCAGCCCCCTCGGGGGTTCCTACAATGAGCAGTTCTTC.